A single sample is the source of the 10 T cell receptor beta chains below, sequenced in a study of Ad26.COV2.S vaccination and SARS-CoV-2 variants. TCRdb keeps only in-frame clones here, not all; method: immunoSEQ multiplex PCR. Of under 550,000 clones in the sample, approximately 88% are singletons; the top ten hold 3.6%. The treatment: 19 received Ad26.COV2.S at low or high dose, single or two shots; about 5 received placebo; per-sample allocation not given. Day 63 after the first injection of vaccine or placebo was the sampling time. Here the sequenced sample was peripheral blood, taken in a trial of Ad26.COV2.S vaccine versus placebo. The receptors originated from a person between 18 and 59 years old who received the Ad26.COV2.S COVID-19 vaccine or a placebo.

V gene TRBV27 combines with J gene TRBJ1-4; no definite D call. V lost 2 bases and J 7 bases, leaving 20 bases between the germline ends. CDR3 size: 17 residues. Per germline, CDR1 MNHEY and CDR2 SMNVEV (reference sequence). The CDR3 nucleotides read TGTGCCAGCAGTTTAAGCCACCTACTGGAGGGCTCTGAAAAACTGTTTTTT. Protein sequence: CASSLSHLLEGSEKLFF.

V and J are TRBV5-6 and TRBJ2-2, with D perhaps matching TRBD1 (6 bases). Looked up from germline, CDR1 is SGHDT and CDR2 is YYEEEE. The ends were cut back, 1 base at V and 6 bases at J, with 10 bases in the middle. The CDR3 totals 14 residues. CDR3 nucleotide sequence: TGTGCCAGCAGCTTGACAGGGATCGCCGGGGAGCTGTTTTTT. Translated, it gives CASSLTGIAGELFF.

The rearrangement uses TRBV7-9 and TRBJ1-2; the D is unclear. The CDR3 length is 11 residues. V lost 4 bases and J 6 bases, leaving 6 bases between the germline ends. Germline CDR1 SEHNR, CDR2 FQNEAQ (reference sequence). The CDR3 sequence: CASSSQHGYTF. CDR3 nucleotide sequence: TGTGCCAGCAGCTCACAGCATGGCTACACCTTC.

The J gene is TRBJ2-5, the V gene TRBV7-3, with unresolved D. CDR3 length equals 11 residues. The germline V gene encodes CDR1 SGHTA and CDR2 FQGTGA. The V gene lost 1 base and the J gene lost 5 bases, with 2 bases spanning the gap. The CDR3: CASSLSETQYF. CDR3 bases: TGTGCCAGCAGCTTAAGCGAGACCCAGTACTTC.

This chain links TRBV29-1 with TRBJ2-1; D is ambiguous. Deletions cut 6 bases from V and 5 bases from J, with 5 bases between. CDR3 length: 10 amino acids. CDR1 is SQVTM and CDR2 is ANQGSEA in the germline V gene. CDR3 DNA sequence: TGCAGCGTGGGAAACAATGAGCAGTTCTTC. This sequence encodes CSVGNNEQFF.

The rearrangement uses TRBV5-4 and TRBJ1-2; the match to TRBD1 covers 8 bases. This CDR3 has 16 amino acids. The ends lost 0 bases at V and 0 bases at J; junction bases unmatched: 4. The germline V gene encodes CDR1 SGHNT and CDR2 YYREEE (reference sequence). In nucleotides, the CDR3 is TGTGCCAGCAGCTTGGGGGACAGGCGTCCTAACTATGGCTACACCTTC. Encoded protein: CASSLGDRRPNYGYTF.

The gene calls are TRBV6-5 and TRBJ2-3; perhaps TRBD2 as D (6 bases). There are 14 residues in the CDR3. The germline CDR1 and CDR2 sequences are MNHEY and SVGAGI. Between the trimmed V and J ends, which lost 5 bases and 1 base, there was a span of 10 bases. DNA for the CDR3: TGTGCCAGCAGTCGGGGGACTGGCACAGATACGCAGTATTTT. Amino acids: CASSRGTGTDTQYF.

The chain employs TRBV5-1 and TRBJ1-3; unclear D gene. With 4 bases removed from V and 0 bases from J, the gap between germline ends came to 11 bases. The length of the CDR3 is 15 residues. CDR1 SGHRS and CDR2 YFSETQ come from the germline V gene. The CDR3 nucleotides are TGCGCCAGCAGCCCTGTCTCTCACTCTGGAAACACCATATATTTT. Protein: CASSPVSHSGNTIYF.

The chain carries TRBV3-1 (or the pseudogene TRBV3-2) and TRBJ2-1; possibly TRBD2 for D (7 bases). This CDR3 spans 15 amino acids. The germline CDR1 and CDR2 sequences are LGHDT and YNNKEL (reference sequence). V was trimmed by 1 base and J by 4 bases, leaving 11 bases between them. DNA for the CDR3: TGTGCCAGCAGCCAAGCGGGGGGCCTATACAATGAGCAGTTCTTC. Its translation is CASSQAGGLYNEQFF.

The chain recombines TRBV11-2 with TRBJ2-3, with D perhaps TRBD1 (6 bases). The CDR3 runs 15 residues. The V and J ends lost 5 bases and 2 bases respectively, with 14 bases between them. From germline, CDR1 is SGHAT and CDR2 FQNNGV. This chain's CDR3 is CASSPGTLLTDTQYF. Here the CDR3 DNA reads TGTGCCAGCAGCCCCGGGACACTCCTCACAGATACGCAGTATTTT.